This T cell receptor beta chain was sequenced for a study of blood T cell repertoires in COVID-19. As for the study in general: Samples came from the United States, Italy and Spain, spanning acute and convalescent COVID-19.

This CDR3 has 12 residues. Germline loops: CDR1 SQVTM, CDR2 ANQGSEA. Trimming shortened V by 7 bases and J by 7 bases, and 13 bases separated the two germline ends. Sequencing used immunoSEQ multiplex PCR; TCRdb keeps in-frame clones, though not all of them. The sample shows 75,000 to 95,000 clones, about 90% of them seen only once. The TCR was taken from a man over 45 with active COVID-19. The chain combines TRBV29-1 with TRBJ2-2, with D uncertain. Sequenced material: peripheral blood. The CDR3 loop reads CSARSTVGELFF. The CDR3 DNA is TGCAGCGCTCGGAGTACCGTCGGGGAGCTGTTTTTT.